These 31 T cell receptor beta chains share one sample of origin, sequenced in a study of graft-versus-host responses after intestinal transplantation. For these receptors, no antigen is known. Using immunoSEQ multiplex PCR, the repertoire was profiled, and TCRdb retains in-frame clones only, with some absent. This sample carries 100,000 or so clones, around nine tenths of them seen once, and the ten largest clones take over 0.15%. The input for sequencing was unstimulated CD4+ T cells sorted from spleen or lymph node cells, taken before intestinal transplant. These receptor sequences come from a human donor who received an intestinal transplant.

Details on this clone: This sample also contains other DNA sequences that code for the same CDR3. This chain uses TRBV30 with TRBJ1-2, with D possibly TRBD1 on 5 matching bases. The V end lost 0 bases, the J end lost 7 bases, and 6 bases lay between the germline ends. CDR1 and CDR2 (germline): GTSNPN, SVGIG (reference sequence). There are 11 residues in the CDR3. CDR3: CAWSVGGGYTF. The DNA for the CDR3 is TGTGCCTGGAGTGTGGGGGGTGGCTACACCTTC.

The gene calls are TRBV7-9 and TRBJ2-7; 9 nucleotides align to TRBD2. The J segment lost 1 base and the V segment lost 0 bases, leaving 7 bases of the junction unmatched. Germline CDR1 SEHNR, CDR2 FQNEAQ (reference sequence). The CDR3 covers 17 residues. CDR3 protein: CASSLAYSGRSSYEQYF. In DNA, the CDR3 is TGTGCCAGCAGCTTAGCTTATAGCGGGAGAAGTTCCTACGAGCAGTACTTC.

This clone was recorded only once. The chain has TRBV5-1 and TRBJ2-1, with 7 bases aligning to TRBD2. V lost 2 bases and J lost 4; bases outside the gene matches: 12. CDR1 SGHRS and CDR2 YFSETQ come from the germline V gene. The CDR3 has 17 residues. CDR3 nucleotides: TGCGCCAGCAGCTTCTTAAAGCGGGGCGATGGGTACAATGAGCAGTTCTTC. Its protein is CASSFLKRGDGYNEQFF.

The chain carries TRBV6-1 and TRBJ1-5; D gene unclear. Trimming left V 0 bases short and J 7 bases short, with 10 bases between. Germline V gene sequence: CDR1 MNHNS, CDR2 SASEGT. The CDR3 length is 14 residues. As DNA, the CDR3 is TGTGCCAGCAGTGAAGCCGGGAGGGTCCAGCCCCAGCATTTT. It is translated as CASSEAGRVQPQHF.

CDR3 DNA sequence: TGTGCCAGCAGAGGTTTCGGGGAACAGCCCCAGCATTTT. Protein product: CASRGFGEQPQHF. The chain recombines TRBV6-6 with TRBJ1-5, with no clear D. The germline V gene has CDR1 MNHNY and CDR2 SVGAGI (reference sequence). V lost 6 bases and J lost 7, with 13 bases in between. The CDR3 runs to 13 residues.

The chain is built from TRBV7-9 and TRBJ2-7; 11 bases agree with TRBD2. Trimming took 2 bases from V and 5 from J; bases not matched to a gene: 11. Germline CDR1 SEHNR, CDR2 FQNEAQ (reference sequence). The CDR3 totals 17 residues. The DNA for the CDR3 is TGTGCCAGCAGCTTATGGGTTAGCGGGGGGGCCCGGAACGAGCAGTACTTC. Amino acids: CASSLWVSGGARNEQYF.

CDR3 sequence: CASREAGSVYEQYF. For the CDR3, the DNA is TGTGCCAGCAGAGAAGCGGGATCAGTCTACGAGCAGTACTTC. This sequence joins TRBV28 and TRBJ2-7; TRBD2 agrees at 7 bases. Germline CDR1 is MDHEN and CDR2 is SYDVKM. The V and J ends lost 6 bases and 3 bases, in that order; junction bases with no gene match: 8. This CDR3 is 14 amino acids long.

The chain employs TRBV2 and TRBJ1-5; 9 bases agree with TRBD1. There are 14 residues in the CDR3. CDR1 is SNHLY, CDR2 FYNNEI, per germline. V shed 6 bases, J shed 3 bases, and the junction held 3 bases outside the gene matches. CDR3: CASRDRGLNQPQHF. The CDR3, as DNA: TGTGCCAGCAGGGACAGGGGACTCAATCAGCCCCAGCATTTT.

The chain links TRBV6-5 to TRBJ1-4, with 7 bases aligning to TRBD1. The CDR3 runs 16 residues. CDR1 MNHEY and CDR2 SVGAGI come from the germline V gene. Trimming cost V 0 bases and J 4 bases; bases outside gene matches: 5. CDR3 region: CASSYSTAGGNEKLFF. CDR3 nucleotides: TGTGCCAGCAGTTACTCGACCGCAGGGGGTAATGAAAAACTGTTTTTT.

J is TRBJ2-3 and V is TRBV6-6; 8 positions agree with TRBD2. The V segment lost 1 base and the J segment 2 bases; nucleotides outside the gene matches: 5. There are 16 residues in the CDR3. Germline V gives CDR1 MNHNY, CDR2 SVGAGI (reference sequence). The CDR3 here is CASSYLAGRSTDTQYF. DNA for the CDR3: TGTGCCAGCAGTTACTTAGCGGGGCGATCCACAGATACGCAGTATTTT.

The rearrangement uses TRBV6-5 and TRBJ1-2; D call uncertain. Germline CDR1 and CDR2: MNHEY and SVGAGI. The CDR3 covers 15 residues. The V and J ends lost 0 bases and 2 bases respectively, with 10 bases between them. The CDR3 here is CASSYSIGVNYGYTF. In nucleotides, the CDR3 is TGTGCCAGCAGTTACTCAATTGGAGTGAACTATGGCTACACCTTC.

The V gene is TRBV30, the J gene TRBJ2-7, with TRBD2 as a possible D gene (7 bases). The CDR3 has 17 amino acids. Germline V lookup: CDR1 GTSNPN, CDR2 SVGIG (reference sequence). V lost 5 bases, J lost 0 bases, and 23 bases lay in between. The CDR3 spells CAWVRGNGGLSSYEQYF. The DNA for the CDR3 is TGTGCCTGGGTACGGGGGAACGGGGGGCTTAGCTCCTACGAGCAGTACTTC.

This chain joins TRBV7-2 and TRBJ2-5, with TRBD2 matching 15 bases. This CDR3 spans 17 amino acids. J lost 2 bases, V lost 5 bases, and 6 bases had no gene match. In germline, CDR1 is SGHTA, CDR2 FQGNSA. CDR3 amino acids: CASSTAGLAGGQETQYF. In DNA form, the CDR3 reads TGTGCCAGCAGCACAGCGGGACTAGCGGGGGGTCAAGAGACCCAGTACTTC.

In the case of this clone: Other nucleotide sequences from this sample produce the same CDR3. V gene TRBV6-1 combines with J gene TRBJ1-2; no definite D call. The CDR3 loop spans 12 amino acids. V was clipped by 8 bases and J by 2 bases, with 9 bases between them. From germline, CDR1 is MNHNS and CDR2 SASEGT. Here the CDR3 DNA reads TGTGCCAGCGCCGACTCAAACTATGGCTACACCTTC. It specifies CASADSNYGYTF.

The chain uses TRBV9 and TRBJ2-7; tentative D call: TRBD1 (5 bases). Germline CDR1 and CDR2: SGDLS and YYNGEE. Trimming removed 3 bases at V and 1 base at J, with 17 bases between. The CDR3 loop spans 16 amino acids. The CDR3 spells CASSAVPATVSYEQYF. CDR3 in DNA: TGTGCCAGCAGCGCGGTCCCCGCGACAGTTTCCTACGAGCAGTACTTC.

The chain is built from TRBV7-6 and TRBJ2-6, with unresolved D. V gave up 5 bases and J gave up 1 base, with 15 bases separating them. The CDR3 is made up of 17 amino acids. Germline assignment: CDR1 SGHVS and CDR2 FNYEAQ. CDR3 coding DNA: TGTGCCAGCAGCCCGAGACTCCAGTTATCTGGGGCCAACGTCCTGACTTTC. This sequence encodes CASSPRLQLSGANVLTF.

The V call is TRBV10-1, the J call TRBJ2-1; D might be TRBD2 (6 bases). Germline CDR1 reads WNHNN; CDR2 reads SYGVQD (reference sequence). CDR3 length: 15 amino acids. V was cut by 1 base and J by 4 bases, with 11 bases left in between. The CDR3 spells CASSEWSGDYNEQFF. CDR3 nucleotides: TGCGCCAGCAGTGAGTGGTCGGGAGATTACAATGAGCAGTTCTTC.

This chain uses TRBV19 with TRBJ2-7; D possibly corresponds to TRBD2 (5 bases). Germline CDR1 is LNHDA and CDR2 is SQIVND (reference sequence). The V end was cut by 10 bases, the J end by 0 bases, with 10 bases between. The CDR3 is made up of 12 amino acids. CDR3 DNA: TGTGCCACCAGCGGCAGCTCCTACGAGCAGTACTTC. It yields the protein CATSGSSYEQYF.

This clone showed up just a few times. The rearrangement uses TRBV6-6 and TRBJ1-2; 7 nucleotides agree with TRBD1. The V gene end was trimmed by 8 bases and the J gene end by 10 bases; junction bases not matched to a gene: 10. The length of the CDR3 is 12 residues. Germline values: CDR1 MNHNY, CDR2 SVGAGI (reference sequence). The CDR3 protein is CASSMTGSDYTF. Written as DNA, the CDR3 is TGTGCCAGCTCCATGACAGGGTCTGACTACACCTTC.

The CDR3 sequence is CASSQYSGTGLSGANVLTF. Written as DNA, the CDR3 is TGTGCCAGCAGCCAATACTCCGGGACAGGGCTCTCTGGGGCCAACGTCCTGACTTTC. V is TRBV7-9 and J is TRBJ2-6; 9 bases agree with TRBD1. Germline CDR1 reads SEHNR; CDR2 reads FQNEAQ (reference sequence). The CDR3 covers 19 residues. Losses at the gene ends were 5 bases for V and 0 bases for J; bases not matched to a gene: 11.

V is TRBV5-1 and J is TRBJ1-4, with 10 bases lining up with TRBD1. The CDR3 is 14 residues long. J was trimmed by 11 bases and V by 4 bases; bases with no gene match: 8. CDR1 and CDR2 from the germline V gene are SGHRS and YFSETQ. CDR3 in amino acids: CASSTRGTGEKLFF. Here the CDR3 DNA reads TGCGCCAGCAGCACCCGCGGGACAGGGGAGAAACTGTTTTTT.

Points on this clone: Other DNA sequences in this specimen translate into the identical CDR3. DNA for the CDR3: TGTGCCAGTAGTATTCGCCGGACAGTCGAGCCTCACTCTGGAAACACCATATATTTT. It specifies CASSIRRTVEPHSGNTIYF. This chain joins TRBV19 and TRBJ1-3, with D perhaps TRBD1 (6 bases). The V end lost 3 bases, the J end lost 0 bases, and 21 bases lay between the germline ends. The CDR3 runs 19 residues. Germline CDR1 reads LNHDA; CDR2 reads SQIVND (reference sequence).

This clone was seen once. This chain links TRBV30 with TRBJ2-5; 10 bases match TRBD2. The germline V gene encodes CDR1 GTSNPN and CDR2 SVGIG (reference sequence). This CDR3 comprises 18 residues. Germline trimming cut 3 bases from V and 5 bases from J; bases unmatched to any gene: 18. The CDR3 protein is CAWSPPVRLAGEGETQYF. CDR3 nucleotide sequence: TGTGCCTGGAGCCCGCCGGTGCGGCTAGCGGGGGAGGGGGAGACCCAGTACTTC. The full variable domain, rest sourced from reference TRBV30 and TRBJ2-5, is SQTIHQWPATLVQPVGSPLSLECTVEGTSNPNLYWYRQAAGRGLQLLFYSVGIGQISSEVPQNLSASRPQDRQFILSSKKLLLSDSGFYLCAWSPPVRLAGEGETQYFGPGTRLLVL.

The chain combines TRBV6-1 with TRBJ1-4; 10 bases fit TRBD1. The CDR3 is 14 residues long. V trimming: 7 bases; J trimming: 6 bases; junction bases outside the gene matches: 5. The germline V gene encodes CDR1 MNHNS and CDR2 SASEGT. CDR3 residues: CASTDRGRDEKLFF. Here the CDR3 DNA reads TGTGCCAGCACCGACAGGGGGCGGGATGAAAAACTGTTTTTT.

CDR3 amino acids: CASDRVNGNTIYF. CDR3 DNA: TGTGCCAGCGACAGGGTGAATGGAAACACCATATATTTT. The chain couples TRBV19 to TRBJ1-3, with 7 bases that match TRBD1. This CDR3 spans 13 amino acids. J gave up 3 bases and V 9 bases, and 5 bases lay outside the gene matches. The germline V gene encodes CDR1 LNHDA and CDR2 SQIVND (reference sequence).

The rearrangement links TRBV11-2 to TRBJ1-3; D not certain. The CDR3 length is 16 residues. Trimming left V 5 bases short and J 0 bases short, with 14 bases between. Germline V gives CDR1 SGHAT, CDR2 FQNNGV. CDR3: CASSPTPGRSGNTIYF. CDR3 DNA sequence: TGTGCCAGCAGCCCAACTCCAGGTCGCTCTGGAAACACCATATATTTT.

CDR3 in amino acids: CASGLTSRKLFF. CDR3 nucleotides: TGTGCTAGTGGACTTACCTCCCGAAAACTGTTTTTT. The J gene is TRBJ1-4, the V gene TRBV12-5; D unclear. V was clipped by 6 bases and J by 10 bases, with 12 bases between them. Per the germline V gene, CDR1 is LGHNT and CDR2 is FRNRAP. This CDR3 region has 12 residues. Filled out from reference TRBV12-5 and TRBJ1-4, the complete variable domain reads DARVTQTPRHKVTEMGQEVTMRCQPILGHNTVFWYRQTMMQGLELLAYFRNRAPLDDSGMPKDRFSAEMPDATLATLKIQPSEPRDSAVYFCASGLTSRKLFFGSGTQLSVL.

The chain combines TRBV28 with TRBJ2-1; 11 bases are shared with TRBD1. Trimming cost V 8 bases and J 4 bases; bases outside gene matches: 7. Germline V gene lookup returns CDR1 MDHEN and CDR2 SYDVKM. The CDR3 sequence is 15 residues long. The CDR3 protein is CASGAGTGGYNEQFF. The CDR3 nucleotides read TGTGCCAGCGGTGCCGGGACAGGGGGATACAATGAGCAGTTCTTC.

The rearrangement uses TRBV5-1 and TRBJ2-5; 8 nucleotides line up with TRBD2. J lost 5 bases, V lost 5 bases, and 8 bases had no gene match. The CDR3 is made up of 14 amino acids. Germline loops: CDR1 SGHRS, CDR2 YFSETQ. In nucleotides, the CDR3 is TGCGCCAGCAGAGAGTCGACTAGCGTGGAGACCCAGTACTTC. Protein product: CASRESTSVETQYF.

In this sample, this clone turned up once. The chain links TRBV19 to TRBJ2-1, with D maybe TRBD2 (6 bases). The CDR3 is made up of 15 amino acids. Germline lookup yields CDR1 LNHDA and CDR2 SQIVND (reference sequence). V was shortened by 3 bases and J by 2 bases, with 11 bases between the two germline ends. The CDR3 sequence is CASSIALAPYNEQFF. CDR3 in DNA: TGTGCCAGTAGTATCGCTCTAGCGCCCTACAATGAGCAGTTCTTC.

The V gene is TRBV28, the J gene TRBJ1-4; perhaps TRBD1 as D (5 bases). The CDR3 is 15 residues long. CDR1 and CDR2 (germline): MDHEN, SYDVKM. Trimming took off 6 bases at V and 4 bases at J, with 15 bases between the two ends. In DNA form, the CDR3 reads TGTGCCAGCAGCCGCCCCAGAGGACATAATGAAAAACTGTTTTTT. It yields the protein CASSRPRGHNEKLFF.